Presented here are 18 T cell receptor beta chains from one specimen sequenced in a study of cytomegalovirus exposure and HLA in healthy donors. PCR was performed using 60 Vbeta and 13 Jbeta primers. The method was immunoSEQ multiplex PCR; TCRdb's version includes in-frame clones alone and lacks a portion of them. This sample has 120,000 or so clones, with approximately 74% found just once. The sample was PBMCs. The receptors were sampled from a man aged 35 to 55 in good health and CMV-seropositive.

The table lists this clone with a few counts. The rearrangement uses TRBV10-2 and TRBJ1-6; possibly TRBD1 for D (5 bases). In germline, CDR1 is WSHSY, CDR2 SAAADI. V was shortened by 3 bases and J by 7 bases, with 10 bases between the two germline ends. This CDR3 has 14 residues. Here the CDR3 reads CASSDRVGNSPLHF. In DNA form, the CDR3 reads TGCGCCAGCAGTGACAGGGTTGGGAATTCACCCCTCCACTTT.

The chain recombines TRBV18 with TRBJ1-2; TRBD1 might be the D (5 bases). The CDR3 runs to 13 residues. Germline V lookup: CDR1 KGHSH, CDR2 LQKENI. V dropped 5 bases and J dropped 4 bases, with 11 bases sitting between them. The CDR3 region has the DNA TGTGCCAGCTCAGTCGACAGCCGCTATGGCTACACCTTC. Translating gives CASSVDSRYGYTF.

V and J are TRBV28 and TRBJ1-3; D uncertain. The CDR3 spans 14 residues. CDR1 is MDHEN and CDR2 is SYDVKM in the germline V gene. The V gene lost 3 bases and the J gene lost 3 bases, with 9 bases spanning the gap. The chain's CDR3 is CASSFTVNGNTIYF. The CDR3 DNA is TGTGCCAGCAGTTTTACAGTCAATGGAAACACCATATATTTT.

The chain is built from TRBV5-6 and TRBJ2-7; TRBD1 matches at 11 bases. Germline values: CDR1 SGHDT, CDR2 YYEEEE. V was clipped by 0 bases and J by 3 bases; unmatched bases: 5. CDR3 length: 16 amino acids. The CDR3, as DNA: TGTGCCAGCAGCTTGGGGGGGACAGGGGGACTCTACGAGCAGTACTTC. This encodes CASSLGGTGGLYEQYF.

This clone has only a few counts. The V and J genes are TRBV29-1 and TRBJ1-5; weak D call: TRBD1 (5 bases). The length of the CDR3 is 13 residues. The germline V gene has CDR1 SQVTM and CDR2 ANQGSEA. V dropped 6 bases and J dropped 3 bases, with 12 bases sitting between them. The DNA of the CDR3 is TGCAGCGTGGGAGGGGTAGACAATCAGCCCCAGCATTTT. Its protein is CSVGGVDNQPQHF.

The V call is TRBV30, the J call TRBJ2-1; 9 positions agree with TRBD2. The CDR3 is made up of 12 amino acids. Germline V gene sequence: CDR1 GTSNPN, CDR2 SVGIG (reference sequence). Unmatched junction bases numbered 3, after V lost 4 bases and J lost 8 bases. In nucleotides, the CDR3 is TGTGCCTGGAATGCGGGGGGGCATGAGCAGTTCTTC. Its translation is CAWNAGGHEQFF.

The V and J genes are TRBV30 and TRBJ1-3, with D maybe TRBD1 (5 bases). Germline V CDR1 and CDR2: GTSNPN, SVGIG (reference sequence). V lost 4 bases and J lost 0, with 25 bases in between. The CDR3 totals 19 residues. CDR3 residues: CAWTLPGLPLASSGNTIYF. DNA for the CDR3: TGTGCCTGGACCCTACCGGGACTACCCCTGGCCAGCTCTGGAAACACCATATATTTT.

The chain uses TRBV18 and TRBJ1-1; tentatively, D is TRBD1 (5 bases). CDR1 is KGHSH and CDR2 is LQKENI in the germline V gene. V was pared by 0 bases and J by 7 bases, with 6 bases between. This CDR3 has 12 amino acids. CDR3 coding DNA: TGTGCCAGCTCACCACCGGGGGGTGAAGCTTTCTTT. Its translation is CASSPPGGEAFF.

The V gene is TRBV5-6, the J gene TRBJ2-5, with TRBD2 matching over 8 bases. V was pared by 3 bases and J by 1 base, with 2 bases of the junction left unmatched. Germline CDR1 SGHDT, CDR2 YYEEEE. CDR3 length: 14 residues. CDR3 bases: TGTGCCAGCAGCTCGGGGGGGACCCAAGAGACCCAGTACTTC. It is translated as CASSSGGTQETQYF.

The chain employs TRBV18 and TRBJ1-4; D unclear. The CDR3 is 15 amino acids. V was clipped by 0 bases and J by 1 base, with 6 bases between them. The germline V gene has CDR1 KGHSH and CDR2 LQKENI. The CDR3 here is CASSPPRGTNEKLFF. CDR3 DNA sequence: TGTGCCAGCTCACCACCTAGAGGAACTAATGAAAAACTGTTTTTT.

This chain joins TRBV6-6 and TRBJ2-7, with D tentatively TRBD1 (6 bases). V was clipped by 9 bases and J by 1 base, with 7 bases between them. Germline V CDR1 and CDR2: MNHNY, SVGAGI (reference sequence). The CDR3 loop spans 11 amino acids. CDR3 residues: CASGQSYEQYF. DNA of the CDR3: TGTGCCAGTGGACAGTCCTACGAGCAGTACTTC.

This clone has a single count. The chain combines TRBV27 with TRBJ2-1; TRBD2 aligns across 9 bases. CDR1 is MNHEY, CDR2 SMNVEV, per germline (reference sequence). The CDR3 consists of 15 residues. V lost 6 bases to trimming and J lost 5 bases; unmatched junction nucleotides: 8. The CDR3 protein is CASRIAGAPDNEQFF. DNA for the CDR3: TGTGCCAGCAGAATAGCGGGAGCGCCCGACAATGAGCAGTTCTTC.

The V gene is TRBV7-7, the J gene TRBJ2-1; 11 bases match TRBD2. Germline values: CDR1 SSHAT, CDR2 FNYEAQ (reference sequence). The V and J ends lost 4 bases and 7 bases, in that order; junction bases with no gene match: 9. The CDR3 has 16 amino acids. The CDR3 DNA follows: TGTGCCAGCAGCTCAATAATAGCGGGGGGGCCAAATGAGCAGTTCTTC. Translating gives CASSSIIAGGPNEQFF. Combining the CDR3 with reference TRBV7-7 and TRBJ2-1 gives the whole variable domain GAGVSQSPRYKVTKRGQDVTLRCDPISSHATLYWYQQALGQGPEFLTYFNYEAQPDKSGLPSDRFSAERPEGSISTLTIQRTEQRDSAMYRCASSSIIAGGPNEQFFGPGTRLTVL.

This clone was picked up a small number of times. This rearrangement joins TRBV12-1 to TRBJ2-5; the table's D call, TRBD1, has no DNA check behind it. TRBV12-1 is reported as a pseudogene. The CDR3 loop spans 15 amino acids. The CDR3 here is CASSILPGQEETQYF. The CDR3 region has the DNA TGTGCCAGCAGCATCTTACCGGGACAGGAAGAGACCCAGTACTTC.

The CDR3 sequence: CASRRLDSETQYF. For the CDR3, the DNA is TGCGCCAGCAGACGACTAGATTCAGAGACCCAGTACTTC. The rearrangement links TRBV5-1 to TRBJ2-5, with a possible D match to TRBD2 (6 bases). CDR1 SGHRS and CDR2 YFSETQ come from the germline V gene. Trimming took off 5 bases at V and 4 bases at J, with 12 bases between the two ends. The CDR3 runs to 13 residues. Full variable domain (outside the CDR3, taken from reference TRBV5-1 and TRBJ2-5): KAGVTQTPRYLIKTRGQQVTLSCSPISGHRSVSWYQQTPGQGLQFLFEYFSETQRNKGNFPGRFSGRQFSNSRSEMNVSTLELGDSALYLCASRRLDSETQYFGPGTRLLVL.

The rearrangement joins TRBV18 to TRBJ1-5; D unresolved. The germline V and J ends were trimmed by 0 bases and 4 bases, with 13 bases remaining between them. This CDR3 contains 16 residues. Per the germline V gene, CDR1 is KGHSH and CDR2 is LQKENI. As DNA, the CDR3 is TGTGCCAGCTCACCACCAAGGCCCAGGCCTAATCAGCCCCAGCATTTT. Amino acid sequence: CASSPPRPRPNQPQHF.

The chain uses TRBV11-2 and TRBJ1-1; the match to TRBD1 covers 8 bases. J was trimmed by 8 bases and V by 1 base; bases with no gene match: 3. CDR1 is SGHAT and CDR2 is FQNNGV in the germline V gene. The CDR3 consists of 13 residues. CDR3 nucleotide sequence: TGTGCCAGCAGCTTAGGGACAGGGTGGGAAGCTTTCTTT. Its translation: CASSLGTGWEAFF.

V usage is TRBV2 and J usage is TRBJ2-7, with a possible D match to TRBD1 (6 bases). CDR1 and CDR2 from the germline V gene are SNHLY and FYNNEI. Between the trimmed V and J ends, which lost 6 bases and 6 bases, there was a span of 12 bases. This CDR3 has 12 residues. CDR3 in DNA: TGTGCCAGCAGCCCACAGGGTCCCGAGCAGTACTTC. Protein sequence: CASSPQGPEQYF.